The next 13 T cell receptor beta chains were all read from a single sample in a study of neurological immune-mediated disorders. TCRdb analysed the 5' RACE reads with MiXCR anew, one entry per CDR3 protein. The sample lists around 130,000 distinct CDR3 sequences, about 3.2% occurring once. The sequenced sample consisted of PBMCs. These receptors all come from a woman in her twenties or thirties with multiple sclerosis.

This clonotype was picked up many times. The J gene is TRBJ1-1, the V gene TRBV10-3, with 10 bases that match TRBD1. The CDR3 length is 15 residues. The ends lost 5 bases at V and 0 bases at J; junction bases unmatched: 3. Germline CDR1 is ENHRY and CDR2 is SYGVKD. The CDR3 region has the DNA TGTGCCATCAGTCCAGACAGGGGGCTGAACACTGAAGCTTTCTTT. As protein: CAISPDRGLNTEAFF.

The sample holds many counts of this clonotype. The rearrangement uses TRBV7-2 and TRBJ2-3; 8 bases fit TRBD2. The CDR3 totals 16 residues. Looked up from germline, CDR1 is SGHTA and CDR2 is FQGNSA. The V segment lost 5 bases and the J segment 4 bases; nucleotides outside the gene matches: 11. CDR3 coding DNA: TGTGCCAGCAGCCCGACGAGAGCGGGGGTCCCAGATACGCAGTATTTT. The encoded protein is CASSPTRAGVPDTQYF.

This clonotype was found many times. This chain joins TRBV9 and TRBJ2-6; tentative D call: TRBD2 (5 bases). This CDR3 contains 22 residues. V shed 0 bases and J shed 0 bases, with 25 bases lying between them. The germline gives CDR1 SGDLS, CDR2 YYNGEE. The CDR3 spells CASSVDLRSDYGSFSGANVLTF. As DNA, the CDR3 is TGTGCCAGCAGCGTAGACCTCCGTTCCGACTATGGTTCCTTCTCTGGGGCCAACGTCCTGACTTTC.

This clonotype was observed at least ten times. The chain uses TRBV28 and TRBJ1-2; 7 bases align to TRBD1. V gave up 6 bases and J gave up 4 bases; unmatched junction bases: 8. This CDR3 region has 14 residues. Per the germline V gene, CDR1 is MDHEN and CDR2 is SYDVKM. This chain's CDR3 is CASSLTGEGYGYTF. As DNA, the CDR3 is TGTGCCAGCAGCCTAACAGGGGAGGGCTATGGCTACACCTTC.

In this sample, this clonotype turned up many times. V gene TRBV7-2 combines with J gene TRBJ1-3; D gene unclear. Per germline, CDR1 SGHTA and CDR2 FQGNSA. V lost 2 bases, J lost 0 bases, and 8 bases lay in between. This CDR3 is 15 amino acids long. The CDR3 reads CASSLPAISGNTIYF. CDR3 coding DNA: TGTGCCAGCAGCTTACCAGCAATCTCTGGAAACACCATATATTTT.

This clonotype was counted at least ten times. The J gene is TRBJ2-3, the V gene TRBV4-3; 8 bases fit TRBD1. The junction had 6 bases not matched to a gene; V was cut back by 0 bases and J by 4 bases. CDR1 LGHNA and CDR2 YSLEER come from the germline V gene. CDR3 length: 16 residues. CDR3 region: CASSQDVQGVADTQYF. The CDR3 bases are TGCGCCAGCAGCCAAGATGTACAGGGGGTGGCAGATACGCAGTATTTT.

In its sample, this clonotype was seen many times. As DNA, the CDR3 is TGTGCCAGCAGAAGGGGTACCGGGACTAGCGACAATGAGCAGTTCTTC. This codes for CASRRGTGTSDNEQFF. The V gene is TRBV7-2, the J gene TRBJ2-1, with 10 positions matching TRBD2. V gave up 6 bases and J gave up 5 bases; unmatched junction bases: 10. The CDR3 extends over 16 amino acids. Germline V CDR1 and CDR2: SGHTA, FQGNSA.

In its sample, this clonotype was seen many times. The J gene is TRBJ1-3, the V gene TRBV5-1; the D is unclear. The germline V gene encodes CDR1 SGHRS and CDR2 YFSETQ. The CDR3 is 13 amino acids. Trimming took off 2 bases at V and 0 bases at J, with 3 bases between the two ends. CDR3 DNA: TGCGCCAGCAGCTTTAGCTCTGGAAACACCATATATTTT. Amino acid sequence: CASSFSSGNTIYF.

This clonotype was recorded many times. CDR3 coding DNA: TGTGCCAGCAGTTCAGGGGGCGTTTCACCCCTCCACTTT. Translating it yields CASSSGGVSPLHF. The chain couples TRBV12-3 or TRBV12-4 to TRBJ1-6; TRBD1 aligns across 8 bases. The length of the CDR3 is 13 residues. After removal of 4 bases from V and 9 bases from J, the junction contained 2 bases not matched to a gene.

This clonotype was seen repeatedly, ten times or more. The chain joins TRBV10-3 to TRBJ2-7; a possible D gene is TRBD2 (5 bases). Germline values: CDR1 ENHRY, CDR2 SYGVKD. V was pared by 4 bases and J by 2 bases, with 12 bases between. The CDR3 is 14 amino acids. In DNA, the CDR3 is TGTGCCATCAGTGCCCTACGGGGAACCTACGAGCAGTACTTC. Protein: CAISALRGTYEQYF.

This clonotype was detected ten times or more. The genes are TRBV6-6 and TRBJ1-1; 7 bases map to TRBD1. Germline-derived CDR1 and CDR2 are MNHNY and SVGAGI (reference sequence). V shed 6 bases and J 4 bases; nucleotides not matched to a gene: 11. The CDR3 loop spans 15 amino acids. The DNA for the CDR3 is TGTGCCAGCAGAGCAGCAGGGGGTGGGACCACTGAAGCTTTCTTT. It is translated as CASRAAGGGTTEAFF.

Ten or more counts support this clonotype. The genes are TRBV25-1 and TRBJ1-1, with 7 bases that match TRBD1. CDR1 is MGHDK, CDR2 SYGVNS, per germline. The CDR3 extends over 16 amino acids. V shed 7 bases and J 0 bases; nucleotides not matched to a gene: 11. The CDR3 loop reads CASIPRDRELNTEAFF. The CDR3 nucleotides read TGTGCCAGCATACCCAGAGACAGGGAGCTGAACACTGAAGCTTTCTTT.

With respect to this clonotype: A read error is possible here, since a much larger clone lies one base away. This CDR3 fails to terminate in the conserved phenylalanine or tryptophan, so it likely reflects a read error. The chain links TRBV5-4 to TRBJ2-3; D not resolved. Germline V gene data show CDR1 as SGHNT and CDR2 as YYREEE (reference sequence). The CDR3 sequence is 14 residues long. The ends were cut back, 1 base at V and 6 bases at J, with 12 bases in the middle. The chain's CDR3 is CASSLYGQADTQYL. As DNA, the CDR3 is TGTGCCAGCAGCTTGTATGGCCAAGCGGATACGCAGTATCTT.